A single sample is the source of the 16 T cell receptor beta chains below, sequenced in a study of human T cells and chemical hapten exposure. Each CDR3 protein gets one entry after TCRdb re-called the RACE reads with MiXCR. The sample carries around 300,000 distinct CDR3 sequences, under 8% recorded once. Stated time point: patch test 1, 2 weeks after DPC sensitization. Described treatment: therapeutic diphenylcyclopropenone sensitization with weekly scalp DPC. The sequences come from whole blood, collected in connection with sensitization to the hapten diphenylcyclopropenone (DPC). Every receptor here comes from a woman between 18 and 30 years old with alopecia areata. Some clones in this sample may be carry-over from other donors' samples.

This clonotype has more than one count but fewer than ten. The chain is built from TRBV9 and TRBJ2-7; D is perhaps TRBD2 (7 bases). This CDR3 is built from 15 residues. Germline CDR1 and CDR2: SGDLS and YYNGEE. V dropped 4 bases and J dropped 0 bases, with 14 bases sitting between them. CDR3 DNA sequence: TGTGCCAGCAGCCTGGGGGGGGACATCTCCTACGAGCAGTACTTC. It codes for CASSLGGDISYEQYF.

The chain joins TRBV25-1 to TRBJ2-7; D call uncertain. V gave up 7 bases and J gave up 6 bases, with 19 bases separating them. The CDR3 contains 14 residues. The V gene's germline CDR1 is MGHDK and CDR2 SYGVNS. CDR3 bases: TGTGCCAGCAACTTATTACGCCCTCTGCCCGAGCAGTACTTC. This gives the protein CASNLLRPLPEQYF.

This clonotype was picked up a small number of times. CDR3 in DNA: TGTGCCAGCAGTCCGGGACAGACCTTTAATTCACCCCTCCACTTT. Protein product: CASSPGQTFNSPLHF. This chain links TRBV27 with TRBJ1-6; 7 nucleotides align to TRBD1. The germline CDR1 and CDR2 sequences are MNHEY and SMNVEV (reference sequence). The CDR3 spans 15 residues. V lost 5 bases, J lost 6 bases, and 7 bases stayed unmatched.

This clonotype was observed many times. The chain uses TRBV9 and TRBJ1-5, with no clear D. This CDR3 is 13 amino acids long. With 0 bases removed from V and 4 bases from J, the gap between germline ends came to 5 bases. The germline V gene encodes CDR1 SGDLS and CDR2 YYNGEE. The CDR3 nucleotides are TGTGCCAGCAGCGTAGGGCAGAATCAGCCCCAGCATTTT. Amino acid sequence: CASSVGQNQPQHF.

This chain uses TRBV9 with TRBJ1-1; D possibly corresponds to TRBD1 (6 bases). Per the germline V gene, CDR1 is SGDLS and CDR2 is YYNGEE. Trimming took 4 bases from V and 5 from J, leaving 15 bases between them. This CDR3 region has 14 residues. CDR3 sequence reads: CASSKNRVGTEAFF. CDR3 coding DNA: TGTGCCAGCAGCAAGAACAGGGTAGGGACTGAAGCTTTCTTT.

V and J are TRBV29-1 and TRBJ1-2; TRBD1 is a possible D gene (5 bases). Germline CDR1 and CDR2: SQVTM and ANQGSEA. Trimming took 6 bases from V and 0 from J, leaving 20 bases between them. The CDR3 covers 16 residues. CDR3 region: CSVPKDSLSSNYGYTF. The CDR3 DNA reads TGCAGCGTCCCCAAAGACAGCCTCTCTTCTAACTATGGCTACACCTTC.

The table lists this clonotype with many counts. The chain recombines TRBV5-4 with TRBJ2-3; 7 bases match TRBD1. The V gene end was trimmed by 3 bases and the J gene end by 0 bases; junction bases not matched to a gene: 4. The CDR3 consists of 15 residues. Germline lookup yields CDR1 SGHNT and CDR2 YYREEE (reference sequence). The CDR3 nucleotides are TGTGCCAGCAGCTCTACAGGGGCCAGCACAGATACGCAGTATTTT. It translates to CASSSTGASTDTQYF.

This clonotype was observed at least ten times. The V and J genes are TRBV4-2 and TRBJ2-7; the match to TRBD1 covers 9 bases. CDR3 size: 16 residues. The germline V gene has CDR1 LGHNA and CDR2 YNFKEQ. Trimming at V came to 3 bases and at J to 3 bases, leaving 9 bases not matched to a gene. CDR3 DNA sequence: TGTGCCAGCAGCCAGCTTTCCGGGACAGGGATCTACGAGCAGTACTTC. Translating it yields CASSQLSGTGIYEQYF.

There are a few counts of this clonotype. The V and J genes are TRBV12-3 or TRBV12-4 and TRBJ2-6; D not resolved. The CDR3 is made up of 15 amino acids. This CDR3 is CAASAASSGANVLTF. CDR3 bases: TGTGCGGCGTCGGCAGCCTCCTCTGGGGCCAACGTCCTGACTTTC.

This clonotype came up many times. The chain links TRBV11-2 to TRBJ2-1, with D possibly TRBD2 on 5 matching bases. The CDR3 runs to 13 residues. V lost 4 bases, J lost 10 bases, and 14 bases lay in between. Germline values: CDR1 SGHAT, CDR2 FQNNGV. This CDR3 is CASSSTAPGEQFF. CDR3 in DNA: TGTGCCAGCAGCTCTACCGCGCCGGGGGAGCAGTTCTTC.

The chain recombines TRBV29-1 with TRBJ1-1; tentatively, D is TRBD1 (6 bases). This CDR3 contains 13 residues. Trimming took off 7 bases at V and 4 bases at J, with 16 bases between the two ends. Per the germline V gene, CDR1 is SQVTM and CDR2 is ANQGSEA. The CDR3: CSGITGYSTEAFF. The CDR3 nucleotides are TGCAGCGGGATTACAGGGTATAGCACTGAAGCTTTCTTT.

At least ten counts were recorded for this clonotype. This chain links TRBV6-1 with TRBJ1-3; D might be TRBD1 (5 bases). Germline loops: CDR1 MNHNS, CDR2 SASEGT. This CDR3 contains 15 residues. The V and J ends lost 7 bases and 2 bases respectively, with 15 bases between them. In DNA, the CDR3 is TGTGCCAGCAAGAGGGGAAACGAAGCTGGAAACACCATATATTTT. Residues: CASKRGNEAGNTIYF.

The chain is built from TRBV7-8 and TRBJ2-5; 10 positions agree with TRBD2. The CDR3 spans 15 residues. Losses at the gene ends were 4 bases for V and 2 bases for J; bases not matched to a gene: 4. CDR1 SGHVS and CDR2 FQNEAQ come from the germline V gene. The CDR3 reads CASSSAGGLQETQYF. CDR3 bases: TGTGCCAGCAGCTCAGCGGGGGGGCTTCAAGAGACCCAGTACTTC.

In its sample, this clonotype was seen many times. The J gene is TRBJ1-1, the V gene TRBV6-5; a possible D gene is TRBD1 (5 bases). The CDR3 spans 13 residues. Trimming left V 5 bases short and J 5 bases short, with 12 bases between. The germline V gene encodes CDR1 MNHEY and CDR2 SVGAGI. This CDR3 is CASSPGSRTEAFF. CDR3 in DNA: TGTGCCAGCAGTCCAGGGTCACGGACTGAAGCTTTCTTT.

At least ten counts were recorded for this clonotype. The rearrangement links TRBV5-6 to TRBJ2-3; no firm D call. Trimming stripped 5 bases from V and 10 bases from J, with 14 bases between. The CDR3 contains 12 residues. Germline V lookup: CDR1 SGHDT, CDR2 YYEEEE. The CDR3 here is CASRSDWSPQYF. The CDR3 DNA is TGTGCCAGCAGATCCGACTGGAGCCCGCAGTATTTT.

This clonotype was counted a few times. V usage is TRBV3-1 and J usage is TRBJ2-3, with TRBD2 as a possible D gene (7 bases). CDR3 length: 16 amino acids. Per germline, CDR1 LGHDT and CDR2 YNNKEL (reference sequence). The V end lost 0 bases, the J end lost 5 bases, and 15 bases lay between the germline ends. The CDR3 region is CASSQDPGGAGDTQYF. The CDR3, as DNA: TGTGCCAGCAGCCAAGATCCGGGGGGCGCGGGAGATACGCAGTATTTT.